This T cell receptor (beta chain) stems from a study of blood T cells in healthy people across ages. Primers used in a second PCR of roughly 6 to 11 cycles were a sample-barcoded 5' primer and a J-beta primer mix. All samples gave at least 2.5 million CDR3-containing paired-end reads. TCRdb processed the 5' RACE reads anew with MiXCR; each CDR3 protein has one entry. The data show 1.5 million to 2 million distinct CDR3 sequences, with 49% seen just once and roughly 2% held by the top ten. Study-level findings and limits: Naive and antigen-experienced cells were not separated, limiting conclusive comparison. CMV infection status of these donors was not known.

Each sample gave at least 6 million isolated PBMCs. The CDR3 extends over 13 amino acids. CDR1 is ENHRY and CDR2 is SYGVKD in the germline V gene. V was pared by 7 bases and J by 5 bases, with 13 bases between. In regard to this clonotype: Antigen specificity is unknown.

The chain has TRBV10-3 and TRBJ2-3, with D unclear. The specimen sequenced was blood. This sequence was found in a woman in her thirties or forties in good health. CDR3 amino acids: CAINVGSGDTQYF. As DNA, the CDR3 is TGTGCCATCAATGTGGGGTCCGGAGATACGCAGTATTTT.